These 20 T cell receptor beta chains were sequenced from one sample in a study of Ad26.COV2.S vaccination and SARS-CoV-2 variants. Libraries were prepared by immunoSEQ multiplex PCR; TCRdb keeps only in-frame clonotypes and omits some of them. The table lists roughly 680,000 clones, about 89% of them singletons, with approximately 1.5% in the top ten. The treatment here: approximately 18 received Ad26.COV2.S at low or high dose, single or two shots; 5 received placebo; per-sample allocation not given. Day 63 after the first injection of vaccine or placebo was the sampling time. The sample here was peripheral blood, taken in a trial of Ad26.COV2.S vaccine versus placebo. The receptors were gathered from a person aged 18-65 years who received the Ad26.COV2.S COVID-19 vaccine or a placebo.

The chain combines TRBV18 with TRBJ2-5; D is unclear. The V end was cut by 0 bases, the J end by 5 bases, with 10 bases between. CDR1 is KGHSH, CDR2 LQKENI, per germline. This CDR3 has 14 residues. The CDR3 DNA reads TGTGCCAGCTCACCACCGCTACTACCGGAGACCCAGTACTTC. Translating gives CASSPPLLPETQYF.

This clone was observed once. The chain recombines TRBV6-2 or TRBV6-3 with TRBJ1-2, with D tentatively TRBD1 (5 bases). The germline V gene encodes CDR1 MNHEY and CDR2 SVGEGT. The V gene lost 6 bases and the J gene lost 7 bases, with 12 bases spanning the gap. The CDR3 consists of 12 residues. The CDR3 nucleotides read TGTGCCAGCAGCAACGGACATGGTGGCTACACCTTC. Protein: CASSNGHGGYTF.

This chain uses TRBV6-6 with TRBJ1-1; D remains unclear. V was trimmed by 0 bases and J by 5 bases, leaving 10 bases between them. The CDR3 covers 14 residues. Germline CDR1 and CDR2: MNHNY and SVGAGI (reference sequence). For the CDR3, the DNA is TGTGCCAGCAGTTACTCCGGCTGGGAAACTGAAGCTTTCTTT. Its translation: CASSYSGWETEAFF.

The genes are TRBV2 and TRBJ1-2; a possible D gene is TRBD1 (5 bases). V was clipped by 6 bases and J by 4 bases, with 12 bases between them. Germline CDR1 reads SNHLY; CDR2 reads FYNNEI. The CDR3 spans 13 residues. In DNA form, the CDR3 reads TGTGCCAGCAGGGGGGGAGGCCCCTATGGCTACACCTTC. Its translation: CASRGGGPYGYTF.

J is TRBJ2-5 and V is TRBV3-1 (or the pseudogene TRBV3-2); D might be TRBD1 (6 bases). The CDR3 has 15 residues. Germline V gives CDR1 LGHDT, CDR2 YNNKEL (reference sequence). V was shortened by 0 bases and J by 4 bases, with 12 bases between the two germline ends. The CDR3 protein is CASSQEGGQGETQYF. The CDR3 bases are TGTGCCAGCAGCCAAGAAGGGGGACAAGGAGAGACCCAGTACTTC.

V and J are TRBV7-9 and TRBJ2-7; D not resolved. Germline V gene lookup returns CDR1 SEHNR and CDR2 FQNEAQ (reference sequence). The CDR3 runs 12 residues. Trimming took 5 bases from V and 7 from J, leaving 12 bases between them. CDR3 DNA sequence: TGTGCCAGCAGCCGAGAAGTCGGTGAGCAGTACTTC. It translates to CASSREVGEQYF.

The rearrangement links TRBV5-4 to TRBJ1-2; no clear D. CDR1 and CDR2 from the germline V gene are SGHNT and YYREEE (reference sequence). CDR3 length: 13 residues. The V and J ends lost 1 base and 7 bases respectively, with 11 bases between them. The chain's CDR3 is CASSLQAAGGYTF. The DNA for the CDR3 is TGTGCCAGCAGCTTGCAGGCAGCCGGTGGCTACACCTTC.

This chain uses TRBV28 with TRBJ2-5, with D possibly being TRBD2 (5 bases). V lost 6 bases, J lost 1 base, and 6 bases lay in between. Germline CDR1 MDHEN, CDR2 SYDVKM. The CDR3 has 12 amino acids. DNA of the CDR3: TGTGCCAGCAGCCGGGGCCAAGAGACCCAGTACTTC. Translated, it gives CASSRGQETQYF.

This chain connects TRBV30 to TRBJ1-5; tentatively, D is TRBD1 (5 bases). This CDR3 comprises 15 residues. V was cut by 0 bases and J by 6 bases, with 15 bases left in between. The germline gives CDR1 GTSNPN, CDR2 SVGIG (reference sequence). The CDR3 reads CAWSVPGGMGQPQHF. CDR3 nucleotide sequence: TGTGCCTGGAGTGTACCTGGGGGAATGGGTCAGCCCCAGCATTTT. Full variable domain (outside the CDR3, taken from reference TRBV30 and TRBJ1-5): SQTIHQWPATLVQPVGSPLSLECTVEGTSNPNLYWYRQAAGRGLQLLFYSVGIGQISSEVPQNLSASRPQDRQFILSSKKLLLSDSGFYLCAWSVPGGMGQPQHFGDGTRLSIL.

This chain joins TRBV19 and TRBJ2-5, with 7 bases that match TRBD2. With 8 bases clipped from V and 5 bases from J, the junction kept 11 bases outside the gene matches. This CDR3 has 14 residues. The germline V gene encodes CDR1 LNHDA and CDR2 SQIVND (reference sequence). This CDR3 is CASSIWEGEETQYF. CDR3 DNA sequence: TGTGCCAGTTCTATATGGGAGGGTGAGGAGACCCAGTACTTC.

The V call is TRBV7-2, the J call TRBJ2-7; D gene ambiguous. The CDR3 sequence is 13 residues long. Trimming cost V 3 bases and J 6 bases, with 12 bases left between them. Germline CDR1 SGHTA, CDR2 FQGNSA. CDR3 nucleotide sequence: TGTGCCAGCAGCTTCCCCTACCGTTCCGAGCAGTACTTC. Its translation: CASSFPYRSEQYF. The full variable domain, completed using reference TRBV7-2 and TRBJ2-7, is GAGVSQSPSNKVTEKGKDVELRCDPISGHTALYWYRQSLGQGLEFLIYFQGNSAPDKSGLPSDRFSAERTGGSVSTLTIQRTQQEDSAVYLCASSFPYRSEQYFGPGTRLTVT.

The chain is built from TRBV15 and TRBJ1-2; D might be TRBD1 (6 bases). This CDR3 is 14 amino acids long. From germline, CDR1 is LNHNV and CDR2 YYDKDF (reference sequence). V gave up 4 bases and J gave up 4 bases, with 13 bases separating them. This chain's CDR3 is CATSTRQTGYGYTF. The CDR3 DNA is TGTGCCACCAGCACCCGACAGACAGGCTATGGCTACACCTTC.

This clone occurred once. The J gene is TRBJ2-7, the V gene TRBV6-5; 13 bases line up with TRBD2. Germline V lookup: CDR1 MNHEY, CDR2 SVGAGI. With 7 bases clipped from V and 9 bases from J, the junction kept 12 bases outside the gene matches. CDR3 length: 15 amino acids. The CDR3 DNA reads TGTGCCAGCACCCAAAATGGACTAGCGGGAGTTGGGCAGTACTTC. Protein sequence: CASTQNGLAGVGQYF.

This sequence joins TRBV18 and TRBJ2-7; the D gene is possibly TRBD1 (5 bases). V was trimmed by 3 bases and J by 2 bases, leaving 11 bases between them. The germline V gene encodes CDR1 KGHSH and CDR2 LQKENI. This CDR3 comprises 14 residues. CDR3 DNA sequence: TGTGCCAGCTCACCGACAGCCCTAACCTACGAGCAGTACTTC. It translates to CASSPTALTYEQYF.

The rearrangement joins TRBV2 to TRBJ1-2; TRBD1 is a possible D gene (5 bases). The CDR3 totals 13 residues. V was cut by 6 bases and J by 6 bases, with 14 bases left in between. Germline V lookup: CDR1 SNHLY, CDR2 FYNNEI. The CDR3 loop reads CASRRGGVDGYTF. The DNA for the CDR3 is TGTGCCAGCAGGAGGGGAGGGGTGGATGGCTACACCTTC.

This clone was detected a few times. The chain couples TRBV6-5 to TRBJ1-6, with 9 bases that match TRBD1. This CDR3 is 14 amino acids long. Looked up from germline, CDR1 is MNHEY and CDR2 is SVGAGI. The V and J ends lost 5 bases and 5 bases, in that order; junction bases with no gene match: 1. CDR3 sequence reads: CASSRTGDNSPLHF. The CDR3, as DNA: TGTGCCAGCAGTCGGACAGGGGATAATTCACCCCTCCACTTT.

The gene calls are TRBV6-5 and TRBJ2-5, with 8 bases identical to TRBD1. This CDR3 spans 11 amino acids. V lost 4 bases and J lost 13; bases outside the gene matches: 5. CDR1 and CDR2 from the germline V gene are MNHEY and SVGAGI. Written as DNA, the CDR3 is TGTGCCAGCAGTTTCCGGGACAGGATGTACTTC. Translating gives CASSFRDRMYF.

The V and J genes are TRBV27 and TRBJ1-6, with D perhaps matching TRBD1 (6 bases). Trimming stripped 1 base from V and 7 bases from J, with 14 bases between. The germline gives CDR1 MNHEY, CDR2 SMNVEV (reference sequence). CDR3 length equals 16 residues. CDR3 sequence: CASSLWEGGRNSPLHF. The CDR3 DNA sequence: TGTGCCAGCAGTTTATGGGAGGGGGGGAGAAATTCACCCCTCCACTTT.

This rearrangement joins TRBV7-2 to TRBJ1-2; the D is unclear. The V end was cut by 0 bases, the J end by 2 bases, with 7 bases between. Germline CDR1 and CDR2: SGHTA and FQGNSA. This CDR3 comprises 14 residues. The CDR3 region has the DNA TGTGCCAGCAGCTTAGCAGTTGGGAACTATGGCTACACCTTC. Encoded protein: CASSLAVGNYGYTF. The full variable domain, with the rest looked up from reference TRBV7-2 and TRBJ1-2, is GAGVSQSPSNKVTEKGKDVELRCDPISGHTALYWYRQSLGQGLEFLIYFQGNSAPDKSGLPSDRFSAERTGGSVSTLTIQRTQQEDSAVYLCASSLAVGNYGYTFGSGTRLTVV.

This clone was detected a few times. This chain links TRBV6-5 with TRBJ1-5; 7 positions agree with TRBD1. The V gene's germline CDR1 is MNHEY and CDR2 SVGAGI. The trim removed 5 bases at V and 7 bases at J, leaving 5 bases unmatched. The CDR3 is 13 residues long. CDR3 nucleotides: TGTGCCAGCAGTAACACAGGGGACCAGCCCCAGCATTTT. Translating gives CASSNTGDQPQHF.